The following is a T cell receptor (beta chain) sequence with its context. No antigen is known for it. Produced via immunoSEQ multiplex PCR; TCRdb's table is partial and in-frame only. Of around 330,000 clones detected, about 64% appear once; the ten largest clones hold roughly 6%. The sample is drawn from a study of cytotoxic CD8 clonotypes in ibrutinib-treated CLL. Overall study context: Ten to eleven relapsed/refractory, some 16 treatment-naive; approximately 18 IGHV unmutated.

The study, taken as a whole, reports: Sampling times (in sustained-remission versus progressing patients) were not the same.

The CDR3 totals 15 residues. The J segment lost 6 bases and the V segment lost 4 bases, leaving 10 bases of the junction unmatched. Germline V gene lookup returns CDR1 MGHRA and CDR2 YSYEKL. The sequences come from PBMCs, collected after 36 months of ibrutinib treatment. The J gene is TRBJ1-2, the V gene TRBV4-1, with 8 bases aligning to TRBD1. This receptor was identified in a human donor with chronic lymphocytic leukemia. CDR3 amino acids: CASSPRQGTYNGYTF. CDR3 sequence (DNA): TGCGCCAGCAGCCCAAGACAGGGGACCTACAATGGCTACACCTTC.